This T cell receptor beta chain was captured in a study of cytomegalovirus exposure and HLA in healthy donors. Study-level background: Among the 400 or so donors who were genotyped, 81% fell in the genetic ancestry cluster that is associated with self-reported Caucasian donors.

In the case of this clone: As yet, its antigen is unknown.

Findings of the study overall: The productive fraction for most TCR beta V segments was about 90% or about 30% in an earlier analysis. Despite most TCR sequences being rare, some public TCRs occurred in many donors.

13 Jbeta primers and 60 Vbeta primers were used for the PCR. Assay used: immunoSEQ multiplex PCR; TCRdb lists only in-frame clones, some missing. Among fewer than 95,000 clones listed, approximately 57% were seen once. The CDR3 runs to 16 residues. V was clipped by 1 base and J by 4 bases, with 14 bases between them. The germline V gene has CDR1 SGHRS and CDR2 YFSETQ. The material sequenced was PBMCs. V and J are TRBV5-1 and TRBJ1-4, with D perhaps matching TRBD1 (6 bases). The source is a woman in her thirties in good health and CMV-seronegative. The CDR3 coding sequence is TGCGCCAGCAGCTTGTATTCCAGCAGGGGTAATGAAAAACTGTTTTTT. This codes for CASSLYSSRGNEKLFF.